The text below deals with one T cell receptor beta chain. Its antigen is unidentified. The data were taken from a study of T cells expressing NK-cell markers. Study-level information: Sorted CD3+CD56+NKG2C+, CD3+CD56+NKG2C- and CD3+CD56-NKG2C+ T cells supplied TCR beta repertoires. The sequencing cohort of eight donors included seven HCMV-seropositive individuals and one seronegative individual. Study conclusions and caveats: CD8+ T cells in 5 or 6 donors included dominant NKG2C+ clonotypes at about 1.0-7.0%.

This CDR3 comprises 14 residues. The authors made TCR beta cDNA libraries by 5'RACE template switching. This switching added a universal primer site and UMIs. TCRdb processed the 5' RACE reads again and assigns one entry to each CDR3 protein, with no DNA. Listed are a few hundred thousand distinct CDR3 sequences; around 5.3% falls within the top ten. This TCR came from a man between 18 and 69 years old in good health. The specimen was blood T cells: a sorted CD56 or NKG2C T cell subset, CD4+ or CD8+ T cells, or bulk PBMC T cells (not recorded which). The genes are TRBV12-3 or TRBV12-4 and TRBJ1-2; TCRdb returns TRBD1, unconfirmable since there is no DNA. The CDR3 sequence is CASSLEGAGYGYTF.